This T cell receptor (beta chain) was recorded in a study of long-term antiretroviral therapy in people with HIV (dated by TCRdb to between 2021 and 2022). With respect to the entire study: The earliest samples were collected about a decade before the 2015 WHO recommendation for immediate ART, when ART was typically delayed until CD4 counts fell. This retrospective serial study examined whether starting ART and sustained HIV suppression were associated with changes in the composition and diversity of the TRB repertoire in peripheral blood. A total of about 200 cryopreserved PBMC samples were contributed to the cohort by 30 adults with confirmed HIV infection, with samples collected serially over a mean of about 6 years (range 1-12). About 35% of the 30 participants with HIV were female. Test extractions of a monoclonal T-cell line alongside approximately 36 polyclonal samples showed no cross-contamination during QIAcube processing.

Inclusion was restricted to participants for whom at least one PBMC sample before ART initiation and at least two post-ART samples were available. Treatment was received in the United States of America by all participants with HIV. Before DNA extraction, cryopreserved samples containing roughly 0.9-10 million PBMC were thawed and washed. At the time of the earliest PBMC sample for each participant with HIV, ages ranged from roughly 20 to 54 years. Each participant contributed PBMC samples from 1-4 timepoints before ART initiation and 2-8 timepoints after ART initiation, with a median of 7 samples. Serial HIV viral load, CD4+ T-cell count, ART history and demographic data were obtained for every participant. Genomic DNA was extracted from unsorted PBMC with a Qiagen kit on a QIAcube, processed in batches of 12 samples. The immunoSEQ hsTCRB v3.0 assay was used at survey level resolution to sequence the TRB variable region. TRB sequencing targeted a depth of about 40,000-50,000 T-cell genomes per sample. Pooled TRB libraries were sequenced on an Illumina MiSeq with a v3 150-cycle kit. Processing in the source paper ran as follows. Repertoire analysis was performed in R inside a reproducible Nextflow workflow that covered QC, data transformation and analysis. LymphoSeq2, an R package for AIRR-Seq data exploration, was used to implement custom analyses. After excluding a handful of samples that yielded fewer than 5000 total TRB sequences, some 180 HIV repertoires remained for analysis. Of the approximately 190 retained HIV repertoires, under 65 were collected before and around 130 after ART initiation. Repertoires were downsampled to 5000 TRB nucleotide sequences, and summary statistics were averaged over 100 downsampling iterations. Only TRB sequences with CDR3 regions of at least seven amino acids were retained for analysis. Diversity was measured with a Shannon entropy-derived clonality score and the Gini coefficient. Repertoire networks linked the top 5000 CDR3 amino acid sequences whenever two sequences differed by an edit distance of one. Antigen specificity groups and MHC restriction were predicted for TRB CDR3 amino acid sequences with GLIPH2. To flag known associations with CMV, EBV, HIV or tissue antigens, CDR3 amino acid sequences were compared against VDJdb and McPAS-TCR. Pre-ART, post-ART and control groups were compared with Wilcoxon signed-rank tests and Holm-Bonferroni correction. Imported from immuneACCESS, the table was reduced by TCRdb to in-frame sequences with V and J called. These copies leave out some clones; in studies compared against another copy, an unresolved V gene accounts for under half, and the cause of the remainder is not known. The DNA gave D and trimming, while V, J and clone size come from that table. The table for this sample lists around 22,000 clones; approximately 88% of them were counted only once. About 16% of the sample is held by the ten biggest clonotypes.

The CDR3 spans 16 residues, from the cysteine through the phenylalanine. Only CDR3 DNA is held: 48 bases, read in frame from base 1. The germline V gene (reference sequence) supplies CDR1 SGHNT and CDR2 YYREEE. Trimming leaves V shorter by 4 bases and J shorter by 0 bases, with the junction holding 2 bases beyond the gene matches. What the authors observed across the whole study: The repertoire was dominated across all time points by expanded TRB clones identified before ART initiation, although this dominance was seen to fluctuate and to decrease in many PLHIV after ART. Because cell numbers in pre-ART samples were limited, unsorted PBMC were profiled instead of sorted CD4+ and CD8+ T cells. The samples span the years 2004 to 2017, and the ART regimens used may be less effective than current regimens. HIV repertoires had narrower CDR3 length ranges than controls, and the network structure suggested an antigen-experienced repertoire that shifted only slightly toward naive after ART. Inferences about post-ART repertoire changes were limited because no data were available on ART adherence, viral resistance or therapy changes. Starting ART was linked to a significant rise in TRB diversity, yet even with long-term ART the diversity remained significantly lower than in transplant donor controls. Because PBMC availability was limited, only the TCR beta chain was sequenced, with no alpha chain pairing.

This clone has just a few counts. This clone's antigen is unknown. No quality values exist for individual bases; no much larger clone is one base distant. This chain joins TRBV5-4 to TRBJ1-4; the central 11 bases match TRBD1. Sequenced here: unsorted PBMCs, sampled around 4.3 years after starting antiretroviral therapy. This sequence originates from a man aged 25 to 45 with HIV. The nucleotides read TGTGCCAGCAGCAGGACAGGGGGCGCAACTAATGAAAAACTGTTTTTT. Its protein is CASSRTGGATNEKLFF.